The 30 T cell receptor beta chains in this list originate from one sample, sequenced in a study of T cell responses to AZD1222 COVID-19 vaccine. Produced via immunoSEQ multiplex PCR; TCRdb's table is partial and in-frame only. The profile shows about 190,000 clones, more than 75% of them singletons. Source: peripheral blood, taken on day 0 of MenACWY control vaccination. All receptors come from an adult in good health.

This clone showed up just once. The chain is built from TRBV10-3 and TRBJ2-2; D possibly corresponds to TRBD2 (6 bases). The CDR3 runs 17 residues. Per germline, CDR1 ENHRY and CDR2 SYGVKD. Between the trimmed V and J ends, which lost 0 bases and 6 bases, there was a span of 17 bases. CDR3 nucleotide sequence: TGTGCCATCAGTGAGTCGTGGGACTCGGTCGTACCCGGGGAGCTGTTTTTT. Translating gives CAISESWDSVVPGELFF.

CDR3 in DNA: TGTGCCAGCAGCCAAGATACGGGACTAGTGCTCGGCACAGATACGCAGTATTTT. Protein: CASSQDTGLVLGTDTQYF. The chain links TRBV4-2 to TRBJ2-3; 8 nucleotides agree with TRBD2. CDR3 size: 18 residues. V lost 0 bases, J lost 1 base, and 9 bases stayed unmatched. Germline values: CDR1 LGHNA, CDR2 YNFKEQ.

The chain links TRBV28 to TRBJ1-2; D may be TRBD1 (5 bases). CDR3 length equals 14 residues. Trimming removed 2 bases at V and 4 bases at J, with 11 bases between. Germline V gene lookup returns CDR1 MDHEN and CDR2 SYDVKM. In DNA form, the CDR3 reads TGTGCCAGCAGTTTAAGCGTGGGGCCCTATGGCTACACCTTC. Translating it yields CASSLSVGPYGYTF.

There are a few counts of this clone. This chain connects TRBV19 to TRBJ1-5; D ambiguous. The CDR3 loop spans 17 amino acids. CDR1 and CDR2 (germline): LNHDA, SQIVND (reference sequence). Trimming stripped 4 bases from V and 3 bases from J, with 19 bases between. The CDR3 sequence: CASSTLSRSSPNQPQHF. DNA for the CDR3: TGTGCCAGTAGTACCCTATCACGAAGCAGCCCCAATCAGCCCCAGCATTTT.

The genes are TRBV10-3 and TRBJ1-6; D unresolved. Trimming took 4 bases from V and 5 from J, leaving 9 bases between them. CDR3 length equals 14 residues. From germline, CDR1 is ENHRY and CDR2 SYGVKD. In DNA form, the CDR3 reads TGTGCCATCAGTGCGGCAGTAGATAATTCACCCCTCCACTTT. This gives the protein CAISAAVDNSPLHF.

This clone was seen a handful of times. The V gene is TRBV30, the J gene TRBJ2-7, with TRBD1 identical over 7 bases. The CDR3 contains 12 residues. Germline-derived CDR1 and CDR2 are GTSNPN and SVGIG (reference sequence). V gave up 2 bases and J gave up 2 bases; unmatched junction bases: 0. The CDR3 sequence is CAWSTGAYEQYF. The CDR3 bases are TGTGCCTGGAGTACAGGGGCCTACGAGCAGTACTTC.

This clone was counted only a few times. The V call is TRBV14, the J call TRBJ1-3; TRBD1 is a possible D gene (6 bases). The V and J ends lost 6 bases and 0 bases respectively, with 12 bases between them. The germline CDR1 and CDR2 sequences are SGHDN and FVKESK. CDR3 length: 15 amino acids. The CDR3 is CASSHRAGSGNTIYF. CDR3 DNA sequence: TGTGCCAGCAGTCACAGGGCTGGCTCTGGAAACACCATATATTTT.

This rearrangement joins TRBV6-5 to TRBJ2-1, with 8 bases that match TRBD2. Germline V CDR1 and CDR2: MNHEY, SVGAGI. There are 14 residues in the CDR3. The trim removed 6 bases at V and 5 bases at J, leaving 6 bases unmatched. The CDR3 sequence: CASRREGVDNEQFF. In nucleotides, the CDR3 is TGTGCCAGCAGACGGGAGGGCGTGGACAATGAGCAGTTCTTC.

CDR3 protein: CASSSDTDTQYF. CDR3 sequence (DNA): TGTGCCAGCAGTTCAGACACAGATACGCAGTATTTT. This sequence joins TRBV28 and TRBJ2-3; D not certain. V lost 4 bases to trimming and J lost 2 bases, with 4 bases between them. CDR3 size: 12 residues. The germline gives CDR1 MDHEN, CDR2 SYDVKM.

This chain links TRBV9 with TRBJ2-1; 9 bases align to TRBD1. J lost 6 bases, V lost 3 bases, and 7 bases had no gene match. CDR1 is SGDLS and CDR2 is YYNGEE in the germline V gene. This CDR3 spans 15 amino acids. DNA of the CDR3: TGTGCCAGCAGCGGCCGGGACAGGGCAGGCAATGAGCAGTTCTTC. This translates into CASSGRDRAGNEQFF.

The V gene is TRBV15, the J gene TRBJ1-4; D is unclear. Trimming stripped 0 bases from V and 7 bases from J, with 12 bases between. Looked up from germline, CDR1 is LNHNV and CDR2 is YYDKDF (reference sequence). The CDR3 loop spans 15 amino acids. The chain's CDR3 is CATSRDSAATEKLFF. The DNA of the CDR3 is TGTGCCACCAGCAGAGATTCGGCAGCGACTGAAAAACTGTTTTTT.

The genes are TRBV6-5 and TRBJ1-1; 7 bases agree with TRBD1. This CDR3 region has 15 residues. The V gene end was trimmed by 2 bases and the J gene end by 0 bases; junction bases not matched to a gene: 3. Germline loops: CDR1 MNHEY, CDR2 SVGAGI. Here the CDR3 DNA reads TGTGCCAGCAGTTACAGGGACAGAATGAACACTGAAGCTTTCTTT. This gives the protein CASSYRDRMNTEAFF.

This chain's CDR3 is CSVGGSYEQYF. The CDR3 DNA sequence: TGCAGCGTCGGGGGTTCCTACGAGCAGTACTTC. The chain employs TRBV29-1 and TRBJ2-7; maybe TRBD2 (6 bases). The CDR3 extends over 11 amino acids. Trimming took off 6 bases at V and 1 base at J, with 7 bases between the two ends. Germline values: CDR1 SQVTM, CDR2 ANQGSEA.

This clone occurred once. The genes are TRBV18 and TRBJ2-7, with D tentatively TRBD2 (5 bases). With 6 bases removed from V and 5 bases from J, the gap between germline ends came to 11 bases. The CDR3 has 12 residues. Germline lookup yields CDR1 KGHSH and CDR2 LQKENI. The CDR3 reads CASSTSGNEQYF. CDR3 nucleotide sequence: TGTGCCAGCTCTACTTCGGGGAACGAGCAGTACTTC.

J is TRBJ2-5 and V is TRBV7-2; 8 bases line up with TRBD1. Trimming cost V 5 bases and J 3 bases; bases outside gene matches: 2. This CDR3 contains 13 residues. Germline V gives CDR1 SGHTA, CDR2 FQGNSA. The DNA of the CDR3 is TGTGCCAGCAGCACAGGGGGGAAAGAGACCCAGTACTTC. The encoded protein is CASSTGGKETQYF. Full variable domain (rest looked up from reference TRBV7-2 and TRBJ2-5): GAGVSQSPSNKVTEKGKDVELRCDPISGHTALYWYRQSLGQGLEFLIYFQGNSAPDKSGLPSDRFSAERTGGSVSTLTIQRTQQEDSAVYLCASSTGGKETQYFGPGTRLLVL.

The chain has TRBV28 and TRBJ1-2; D gene unclear. This CDR3 region has 15 residues. The V and J ends lost 5 bases and 4 bases respectively, with 17 bases between them. The germline gives CDR1 MDHEN, CDR2 SYDVKM. CDR3 sequence: CASSPDLEQVYGYTF. The CDR3 region has the DNA TGTGCCAGCAGTCCCGACTTAGAGCAAGTCTATGGCTACACCTTC.

The chain uses TRBV5-1 and TRBJ2-7; the match to TRBD1 covers 9 bases. The CDR3 spans 14 residues. Germline V CDR1 and CDR2: SGHRS, YFSETQ. The J segment lost 6 bases and the V segment lost 4 bases, leaving 8 bases of the junction unmatched. In DNA, the CDR3 is TGCGCCAGCAGCACACAGGGGGCGGATGGCGAGCAGTACTTC. It codes for CASSTQGADGEQYF.

This chain links TRBV2 with TRBJ2-7; 7 bases fit TRBD1. This CDR3 contains 15 residues. The J segment lost 3 bases and the V segment lost 6 bases, leaving 11 bases of the junction unmatched. Germline V gene data show CDR1 as SNHLY and CDR2 as FYNNEI. In DNA, the CDR3 is TGTGCCAGCAGGGAGGAACCGGGACAGAGCTACGAGCAGTACTTC. Encoded protein: CASREEPGQSYEQYF.

The chain joins TRBV5-1 to TRBJ2-1; TRBD1 aligns across 7 bases. This CDR3 spans 12 amino acids. CDR1 is SGHRS, CDR2 YFSETQ, per germline. V trimming: 4 bases; J trimming: 14 bases; junction bases outside the gene matches: 9. CDR3 sequence: CASSGGHRGKFF. CDR3 in DNA: TGCGCCAGCAGCGGCGGCCACAGGGGAAAGTTCTTC.

This chain links TRBV6-5 with TRBJ2-1; no clear D. Germline lookup yields CDR1 MNHEY and CDR2 SVGAGI. Trimming removed 4 bases at V and 6 bases at J, with 13 bases between. The CDR3 consists of 14 residues. The CDR3 region is CASSSANEINEQFF. CDR3 nucleotides: TGTGCCAGCAGTTCCGCGAACGAGATCAATGAGCAGTTCTTC.

The chain combines TRBV14 with TRBJ2-1; 7 bases match TRBD1. The CDR3 spans 15 residues. V lost 4 bases to trimming and J lost 5 bases; unmatched junction nucleotides: 8. The germline CDR1 and CDR2 sequences are SGHDN and FVKESK. DNA for the CDR3: TGTGCCAGCAGCCTCCCATGGCAGGGGGACAATGAGCAGTTCTTC. Translated, it gives CASSLPWQGDNEQFF.

This rearrangement joins TRBV7-2 to TRBJ1-2, with D uncertain. Germline V lookup: CDR1 SGHTA, CDR2 FQGNSA. Trimming left V 0 bases short and J 0 bases short, with 2 bases between. This CDR3 is built from 13 residues. In DNA form, the CDR3 reads TGTGCCAGCAGCTTAGCTACTAACTATGGCTACACCTTC. It codes for CASSLATNYGYTF.

This rearrangement joins TRBV5-1 to TRBJ2-2; D call uncertain. Germline lookup yields CDR1 SGHRS and CDR2 YFSETQ. The length of the CDR3 is 15 residues. Trimming took off 8 bases at V and 0 bases at J, with 14 bases between the two ends. CDR3 DNA sequence: TGCGCCAGTCGGAAGATGGCTCCGAACACCGGGGAGCTGTTTTTT. Encoded protein: CASRKMAPNTGELFF.

J is TRBJ2-1 and V is TRBV28; 7 positions agree with TRBD2. With 5 bases clipped from V and 7 bases from J, the junction kept 5 bases outside the gene matches. CDR1 is MDHEN and CDR2 is SYDVKM in the germline V gene. CDR3 length: 13 residues. CDR3: CASSVGLTNEQFF. CDR3 coding DNA: TGTGCCAGCAGTGTGGGACTAACAAATGAGCAGTTCTTC. The variable domain in full, completed from reference TRBV28 and TRBJ2-1, reads DVKVTQSSRYLVKRTGEKVFLECVQDMDHENMFWYRQDPGLGLRLIYFSYDVKMKEKGDIPEGYSVSREKKERFSLILESASTNQTSMYLCASSVGLTNEQFFGPGTRLTVL.

The gene calls are TRBV5-4 and TRBJ2-7; D is possibly TRBD1 or TRBD2 (5 bases each). V was clipped by 3 bases and J by 2 bases, with 12 bases between them. Looked up from germline, CDR1 is SGHNT and CDR2 is YYREEE (reference sequence). The CDR3 runs to 14 residues. CDR3 amino acids: CASSYRDAPYEQYF. In DNA form, the CDR3 reads TGTGCCAGCAGCTACCGGGACGCTCCCTACGAGCAGTACTTC.

The chain couples TRBV5-4 to TRBJ2-1; D ambiguous. The V end lost 4 bases, the J end lost 0 bases, and 5 bases lay between the germline ends. The CDR3 covers 13 residues. Germline V gene sequence: CDR1 SGHNT, CDR2 YYREEE (reference sequence). Written as DNA, the CDR3 is TGTGCCAGCAGCCCCAGCTCCTACAATGAGCAGTTCTTC. Protein product: CASSPSSYNEQFF.

The chain has TRBV5-4 and TRBJ2-7; the D gene is possibly TRBD1 (6 bases). The V and J ends lost 0 bases and 5 bases respectively, with 12 bases between them. The CDR3 sequence is 14 residues long. CDR1 and CDR2 from the germline V gene are SGHNT and YYREEE (reference sequence). The CDR3 sequence: CASSLDARGHEQYF. For the CDR3, the DNA is TGTGCCAGCAGCTTGGACGCCAGGGGTCACGAGCAGTACTTC.

The rearrangement joins TRBV6-5 to TRBJ2-7; 7 bases match TRBD2. V shed 6 bases and J 0 bases; nucleotides not matched to a gene: 8. This CDR3 has 15 residues. In germline, CDR1 is MNHEY, CDR2 SVGAGI. The CDR3 nucleotides are TGTGCCAGCAGAGAGAACAGCGGGGCCTCCTACGAGCAGTACTTC. Encoded protein: CASRENSGASYEQYF.

The rearrangement joins TRBV2 to TRBJ2-1, with TRBD2 as a possible D gene (6 bases). The CDR3 is 15 residues long. V was pared by 6 bases and J by 0 bases, with 12 bases between. Germline V CDR1 and CDR2: SNHLY, FYNNEI. CDR3 region: CASRYSGSSYNEQFF. For the CDR3, the DNA is TGTGCCAGCAGATATAGCGGAAGCTCCTACAATGAGCAGTTCTTC.

The CDR3 here is CATGPGTGPYEQYF. The CDR3, as DNA: TGTGCCACCGGACCCGGGACAGGACCCTACGAGCAGTACTTC. The chain links TRBV15 to TRBJ2-7; 8 bases match TRBD1. V trimming: 8 bases; J trimming: 2 bases; junction bases outside the gene matches: 8. This CDR3 contains 14 residues. Germline CDR1 LNHNV, CDR2 YYDKDF (reference sequence).